Each of the 29 T cell receptor beta chains below was sequenced from the same sample in a study of shared clonotypes between healthy human individuals. Profiling relied on immunoSEQ multiplex PCR, and the TCRdb table lists in-frame clones only, not all of them. Here the sample spans more than 450,000 clones, approximately 85% being singletons. Sequenced: PBMCs. Receptors originate from a woman between 35 and 50 years old in good health. Some clones in this sample may be carry-over from other donors' samples.

This clone was picked up a small number of times. V is TRBV6-1 and J is TRBJ1-5, with 7 bases that match TRBD1. This CDR3 is 16 amino acids long. The junction had 9 bases not matched to a gene; V was cut back by 4 bases and J by 3 bases. CDR1 is MNHNS, CDR2 SASEGT, per germline. CDR3 in DNA: TGTGCCAGCAGTGGTACAGGGACAGTAATCAATCAGCCCCAGCATTTT. It is translated as CASSGTGTVINQPQHF.

The V call is TRBV9, the J call TRBJ2-5; D is unclear. The ends were cut back, 6 bases at V and 5 bases at J, with 17 bases in the middle. Germline loops: CDR1 SGDLS, CDR2 YYNGEE. This CDR3 comprises 14 residues. CDR3 DNA sequence: TGTGCCAGCAACCGTGAGGAGCGTCGGGAGACCCAGTACTTC. It is translated as CASNREERRETQYF. Full variable domain (rest looked up from reference TRBV9 and TRBJ2-5): DSGVTQTPKHLITATGQRVTLRCSPRSGDLSVYWYQQSLDQGLQFLIQYYNGEERAKGNILERFSAQQFPDLHSELNLSSLELGDSALYFCASNREERRETQYFGPGTRLLVL.

The V gene is TRBV11-1, the J gene TRBJ2-1, with 9 bases matching TRBD2. Germline V lookup: CDR1 SGHAT, CDR2 FQDESV (reference sequence). This CDR3 has 16 amino acids. V was clipped by 1 base and J by 6 bases; unmatched bases: 7. In DNA form, the CDR3 reads TGTGCCAGCAGCTTAGTGGGGACTAGCAGATCCAATGAGCAGTTCTTC. Its protein is CASSLVGTSRSNEQFF.

This clone was observed a few times. V is TRBV5-1 and J is TRBJ1-2; the match to TRBD1 covers 7 bases. Germline CDR1 is SGHRS and CDR2 is YFSETQ. The V segment lost 4 bases and the J segment 4 bases; nucleotides outside the gene matches: 10. This CDR3 contains 15 residues. The CDR3 reads CASSQGQNGVYGYTF. CDR3 nucleotide sequence: TGCGCCAGCAGCCAGGGACAGAACGGCGTCTATGGCTACACCTTC.

The chain couples TRBV28 to TRBJ1-6; D perhaps matches TRBD1 (5 bases). The V end lost 6 bases, the J end lost 10 bases, and 16 bases lay between the germline ends. The CDR3 loop spans 14 amino acids. Per the germline V gene, CDR1 is MDHEN and CDR2 is SYDVKM. CDR3 coding DNA: TGTGCCAGCAGCCCCCCGGGGGATCGGTCACCCCTCCACTTT. Translated: CASSPPGDRSPLHF.

The V and J genes are TRBV6-6 and TRBJ2-1; possible D gene TRBD2, 6 bases. CDR3 length: 13 residues. Deletions cut 8 bases from V and 5 bases from J, with 13 bases between. The germline CDR1 and CDR2 sequences are MNHNY and SVGAGI (reference sequence). The CDR3 reads CASRLADNNEQFF. CDR3 coding DNA: TGTGCCAGCCGTTTAGCGGACAACAATGAGCAGTTCTTC.

The chain joins TRBV5-4 to TRBJ1-2; D is uncertain. Germline V gene lookup returns CDR1 SGHNT and CDR2 YYREEE (reference sequence). The ends were cut back, 1 base at V and 0 bases at J, with 7 bases in the middle. The CDR3 loop spans 14 amino acids. The CDR3 region is CASSLISANYGYTF. Written as DNA, the CDR3 is TGTGCCAGCAGCTTGATCTCGGCTAACTATGGCTACACCTTC.

The chain joins TRBV19 to TRBJ2-2; 8 bases agree with TRBD1. Trimming cost V 5 bases and J 3 bases; bases outside gene matches: 8. Germline V gives CDR1 LNHDA, CDR2 SQIVND (reference sequence). This CDR3 spans 16 amino acids. The CDR3 sequence is CASSPRQGADTGELFF. CDR3 coding DNA: TGTGCCAGTAGTCCCAGGCAGGGGGCGGACACCGGGGAGCTGTTTTTT.

Only one count was recorded for this clone. The rearrangement joins TRBV6-1 to TRBJ1-2, with D possibly TRBD1 on 5 matching bases. This CDR3 has 14 residues. Germline V lookup: CDR1 MNHNS, CDR2 SASEGT. Trimming took 6 bases from V and 3 from J, leaving 14 bases between them. The CDR3 spells CASSEDIWDYGYTF. The CDR3, as DNA: TGTGCCAGCAGCGAGGACATCTGGGACTATGGCTACACCTTC.

The rearrangement links TRBV7-9 to TRBJ2-1; D is perhaps TRBD2 (5 bases). Deletions cut 5 bases from V and 4 bases from J, with 18 bases between. This CDR3 comprises 16 residues. Germline V gene data show CDR1 as SEHNR and CDR2 as FQNEAQ (reference sequence). The CDR3 DNA sequence: TGTGCCAGCAGCCCCAGCCCCGGGAACCCTTACAATGAGCAGTTCTTC. Translated, it gives CASSPSPGNPYNEQFF.

The gene calls are TRBV7-8 and TRBJ2-7; D is undetermined. CDR3 length: 12 amino acids. V lost 6 bases and J 3 bases, leaving 9 bases between the germline ends. Germline CDR1 SGHVS, CDR2 FQNEAQ. CDR3 nucleotides: TGTGCCAGCAGTCAGCAGAGCTACGAGCAGTACTTC. Protein product: CASSQQSYEQYF.

V gene TRBV9 combines with J gene TRBJ2-5; no firm D call. V lost 0 bases and J lost 3, with 18 bases in between. Germline assignment: CDR1 SGDLS and CDR2 YYNGEE. The CDR3 has 17 amino acids. CDR3 sequence (DNA): TGTGCCAGCAGCGTAGAAATTTCACGCGAACGAAAAGAGACCCAGTACTTC. Its protein product is CASSVEISRERKETQYF.

The gene calls are TRBV15 and TRBJ2-1; D perhaps matches TRBD2 (6 bases). CDR3 length: 15 amino acids. Germline V gene lookup returns CDR1 LNHNV and CDR2 YYDKDF (reference sequence). V was pared by 8 bases and J by 0 bases, with 14 bases between. The CDR3 loop is CATAAGPPSYNEQFF. CDR3 DNA sequence: TGTGCCACCGCGGCGGGGCCTCCCTCCTACAATGAGCAGTTCTTC.

The chain links TRBV13 to TRBJ1-3; 9 nucleotides agree with TRBD1. This CDR3 has 13 amino acids. CDR1 and CDR2 (germline): PRHDT, FYEKMQ (reference sequence). With 4 bases clipped from V and 8 bases from J, the junction kept 3 bases outside the gene matches. The CDR3: CASSSRQGDTIYF. The CDR3, as DNA: TGTGCCAGCAGCTCCAGACAGGGGGACACCATATATTTT.

The J gene is TRBJ2-7, the V gene TRBV7-2; 7 positions match TRBD2. Germline V gives CDR1 SGHTA, CDR2 FQGNSA. The CDR3 spans 14 residues. The J segment lost 3 bases and the V segment lost 5 bases, leaving 7 bases of the junction unmatched. CDR3 region: CASSRSGVGYEQYF. The CDR3 region has the DNA TGTGCCAGCAGCCGGAGCGGGGTTGGCTACGAGCAGTACTTC.

J is TRBJ2-7 and V is TRBV5-1; tentative D call: TRBD2 (6 bases). With 3 bases removed from V and 7 bases from J, the gap between germline ends came to 11 bases. Germline loops: CDR1 SGHRS, CDR2 YFSETQ. The CDR3 extends over 12 amino acids. The CDR3: CASSWSGHEQYF. Written as DNA, the CDR3 is TGCGCCAGCAGCTGGAGCGGGCATGAGCAGTACTTC.

The chain joins TRBV7-9 to TRBJ1-3, with D tentatively TRBD1 (5 bases). V lost 0 bases and J 4 bases, leaving 7 bases between the germline ends. The germline gives CDR1 SEHNR, CDR2 FQNEAQ (reference sequence). The CDR3 is made up of 14 amino acids. CDR3: CASSLASGGNTIYF. The CDR3 nucleotides are TGTGCCAGCAGCTTAGCATCAGGGGGAAACACCATATATTTT. Based on the CDR3 plus reference TRBV7-9 and TRBJ1-3, the full variable domain is DTGVSQNPRHKITKRGQNVTFRCDPISEHNRLYWYRQTLGQGPEFLTYFQNEAQLEKSRLLSDRFSAERPKGSFSTLEIQRTEQGDSAMYLCASSLASGGNTIYFGEGSWLTVV.

This clone was detected only once. The chain carries TRBV4-2 and TRBJ1-1; 7 positions agree with TRBD1. The germline V gene has CDR1 LGHNA and CDR2 YNFKEQ. The CDR3 length is 15 residues. Germline trimming cut 2 bases from V and 3 bases from J; bases unmatched to any gene: 6. This chain's CDR3 is CASSQNPRGDTEAFF. The CDR3 DNA sequence: TGTGCCAGCAGCCAAAACCCCAGGGGGGACACTGAAGCTTTCTTT.

The chain couples TRBV9 to TRBJ2-7; a weak D match, TRBD1 (6 bases). CDR3 size: 15 residues. The V gene lost 0 bases and the J gene lost 4 bases, with 14 bases spanning the gap. CDR1 is SGDLS, CDR2 YYNGEE, per germline. CDR3 DNA sequence: TGTGCCAGCAGCGTAGCTGGGACATGGGGTTACGAGCAGTACTTC. Encoded protein: CASSVAGTWGYEQYF. Looking up the rest from reference TRBV9 and TRBJ2-7 gives the full variable domain: DSGVTQTPKHLITATGQRVTLRCSPRSGDLSVYWYQQSLDQGLQFLIQYYNGEERAKGNILERFSAQQFPDLHSELNLSSLELGDSALYFCASSVAGTWGYEQYFGPGTRLTVT.

J is TRBJ2-4 and V is TRBV5-1; D tentatively fits TRBD1 or TRBD2 (6 bases each). The length of the CDR3 is 16 residues. With 5 bases removed from V and 3 bases from J, the gap between germline ends came to 18 bases. Germline CDR1 reads SGHRS; CDR2 reads YFSETQ. The CDR3 reads CASSKREAGDKNIQYF. Here the CDR3 DNA reads TGCGCCAGCAGTAAGAGGGAGGCAGGGGACAAAAACATTCAGTACTTC.

The chain recombines TRBV10-1 with TRBJ1-2; 7 bases map to TRBD1. The junction had 3 bases not matched to a gene; V was cut back by 4 bases and J by 1 base. Germline V CDR1 and CDR2: WNHNN, SYGVQD (reference sequence). This CDR3 comprises 14 residues. The CDR3 region has the DNA TGCGCCAGCAGTGGAGGGGGCCTTAACTATGGCTACACCTTC. It encodes CASSGGGLNYGYTF.

The V call is TRBV30, the J call TRBJ2-1, with D unresolved. The CDR3 is made up of 13 amino acids. Germline assignment: CDR1 GTSNPN and CDR2 SVGIG (reference sequence). Deletions cut 0 bases from V and 8 bases from J, with 11 bases between. CDR3 residues: CAWSVRLKHEQFF. As DNA, the CDR3 is TGTGCCTGGAGTGTACGTCTCAAACATGAGCAGTTCTTC.

This rearrangement joins TRBV27 to TRBJ2-1; unclear D gene. The CDR3 loop spans 14 amino acids. Trimming pared 0 bases from V and 2 bases from J, leaving 5 bases between. Germline CDR1 MNHEY, CDR2 SMNVEV (reference sequence). The CDR3 here is CASSLSIPYNEQFF. The CDR3 region has the DNA TGTGCCAGCAGTTTATCGATACCCTACAATGAGCAGTTCTTC.

The J gene is TRBJ1-1, the V gene TRBV5-1; D is undetermined. With 4 bases removed from V and 0 bases from J, the gap between germline ends came to 7 bases. There are 13 residues in the CDR3. Germline values: CDR1 SGHRS, CDR2 YFSETQ. For the CDR3, the DNA is TGCGCCAGCAGCCGAGAATTGAACACTGAAGCTTTCTTT. It is translated as CASSRELNTEAFF.

This clone was recorded at least ten times. The chain recombines TRBV19 with TRBJ1-2, with TRBD1 identical over 9 bases. CDR1 and CDR2 from the germline V gene are LNHDA and SQIVND (reference sequence). CDR3 size: 17 residues. The V gene end was trimmed by 7 bases and the J gene end by 4 bases; junction bases not matched to a gene: 16. The CDR3 here is CASTLRGQGISGYGYTF. The CDR3, as DNA: TGTGCCAGTACGCTGAGGGGACAGGGCATCTCTGGCTATGGCTACACCTTC.

Note on this clone: Because the CDR3's place on the DNA is in doubt, the DNA is left out and the CDR3 is given as listed by TCRdb. This chain joins TRBV7-6 and TRBJ2-3; TRBD2 is the table's D call, not checked against the DNA. The CDR3 spans 13 amino acids, including both terminal residues. Germline CDR1 SGHVS, CDR2 FNYEAQ. CDR3 in amino acids: CASSFGGGSQEYF.

The genes are TRBV29-1 and TRBJ2-7; a weak D match, TRBD2 (5 bases). CDR3 size: 12 residues. Germline CDR1 and CDR2: SQVTM and ANQGSEA. Trimming removed 6 bases at V and 4 bases at J, with 13 bases between. CDR3 protein: CSVRVAGYEQYF. DNA for the CDR3: TGCAGCGTGAGGGTGGCAGGTTACGAGCAGTACTTC.

The chain has TRBV4-1 and TRBJ2-1; D tentatively reads TRBD1 or TRBD2 (7 bases each). Germline CDR1 is MGHRA and CDR2 is YSYEKL. V lost 5 bases, J lost 8 bases, and 16 bases lay in between. CDR3 length equals 14 residues. The CDR3 DNA sequence: TGCGCCAGCAGCGGCAGGGCAGGGGGGGATGAGCAGTTCTTC. This sequence encodes CASSGRAGGDEQFF.

There are a few counts of this clone. The chain carries TRBV7-2 and TRBJ2-5; no clear D gene. V was clipped by 5 bases and J by 3 bases, with 4 bases between them. The germline gives CDR1 SGHTA, CDR2 FQGNSA. This CDR3 has 11 amino acids. The DNA for the CDR3 is TGTGCCAGCAGCAAAAAAGAGACCCAGTACTTC. This sequence encodes CASSKKETQYF. Full variable domain (outside the CDR3, taken from reference TRBV7-2 and TRBJ2-5): GAGVSQSPSNKVTEKGKDVELRCDPISGHTALYWYRQSLGQGLEFLIYFQGNSAPDKSGLPSDRFSAERTGGSVSTLTIQRTQQEDSAVYLCASSKKETQYFGPGTRLLVL.